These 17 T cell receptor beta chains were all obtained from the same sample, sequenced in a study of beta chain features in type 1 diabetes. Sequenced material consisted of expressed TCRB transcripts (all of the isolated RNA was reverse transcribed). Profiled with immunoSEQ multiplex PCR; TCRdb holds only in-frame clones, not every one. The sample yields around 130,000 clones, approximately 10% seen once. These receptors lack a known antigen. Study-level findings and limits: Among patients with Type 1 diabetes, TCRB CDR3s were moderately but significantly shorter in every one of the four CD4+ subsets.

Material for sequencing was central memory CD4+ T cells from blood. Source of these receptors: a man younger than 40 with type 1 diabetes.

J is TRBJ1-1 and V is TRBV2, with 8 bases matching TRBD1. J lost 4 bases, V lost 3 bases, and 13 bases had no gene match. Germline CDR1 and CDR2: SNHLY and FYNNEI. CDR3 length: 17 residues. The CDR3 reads CASSDWGQGAGSTEAFF. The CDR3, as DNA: TGTGCCAGCAGTGATTGGGGGCAGGGGGCGGGGAGCACTGAAGCTTTCTTT.

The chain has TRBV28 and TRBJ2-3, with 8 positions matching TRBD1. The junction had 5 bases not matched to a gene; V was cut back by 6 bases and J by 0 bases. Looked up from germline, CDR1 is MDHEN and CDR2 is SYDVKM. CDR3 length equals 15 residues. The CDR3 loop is CASSSTGASTDTQYF. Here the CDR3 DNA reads TGTGCCAGCAGCTCGACAGGGGCTAGCACAGATACGCAGTATTTT.

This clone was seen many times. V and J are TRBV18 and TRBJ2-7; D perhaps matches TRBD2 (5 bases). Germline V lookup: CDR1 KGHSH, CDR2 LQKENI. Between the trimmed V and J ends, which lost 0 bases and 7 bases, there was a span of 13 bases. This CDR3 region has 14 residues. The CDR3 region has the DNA TGTGCCAGCTCACCACCGGACGGGGTACTTGAGCAGTACTTC. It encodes CASSPPDGVLEQYF.

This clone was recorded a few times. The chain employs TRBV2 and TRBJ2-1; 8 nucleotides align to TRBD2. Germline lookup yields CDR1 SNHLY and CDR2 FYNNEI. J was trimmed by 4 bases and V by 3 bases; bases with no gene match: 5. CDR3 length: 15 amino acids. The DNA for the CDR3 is TGTGCCAGCAGTGATGGCGGGGGGCCTTACAATGAGCAGTTCTTC. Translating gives CASSDGGGPYNEQFF.

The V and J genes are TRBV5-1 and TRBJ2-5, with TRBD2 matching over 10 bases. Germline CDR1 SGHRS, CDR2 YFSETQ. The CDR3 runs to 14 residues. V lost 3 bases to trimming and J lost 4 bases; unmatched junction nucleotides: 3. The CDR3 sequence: CASSSLAGLETQYF. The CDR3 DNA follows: TGCGCCAGCAGCTCACTAGCGGGGTTAGAGACCCAGTACTTC.

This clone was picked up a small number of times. The CDR3 sequence: CASSQNYEQYF. The CDR3 region has the DNA TGTGCCAGCAGTCAGAACTACGAGCAGTACTTC. This rearrangement joins TRBV16 to TRBJ2-7; D uncertain. V lost 6 bases and J lost 3, with 6 bases in between. The CDR3 consists of 11 residues. Germline-derived CDR1 and CDR2 are KGHSY and FQNENV. Together with reference TRBV16 and TRBJ2-7, the CDR3 gives the full variable domain: GEEVAQTPKHLVRGEGQKAKLYCAPIKGHSYVFWYQQVLKNEFKFLISFQNENVFDETGMPKERFSAKCLPNSPCSLEIQATKLEDSAVYFCASSQNYEQYFGPGTRLTVT.

This CDR3 is CASSQAGRDTDTQYF. The CDR3 DNA is TGCGCCAGCAGCCAAGCGGGAAGAGACACAGATACGCAGTATTTT. This chain uses TRBV4-1 with TRBJ2-3; perhaps TRBD2 as D (5 bases). V shed 1 base and J shed 2 bases, with 10 bases lying between them. The length of the CDR3 is 15 residues. CDR1 MGHRA and CDR2 YSYEKL come from the germline V gene.

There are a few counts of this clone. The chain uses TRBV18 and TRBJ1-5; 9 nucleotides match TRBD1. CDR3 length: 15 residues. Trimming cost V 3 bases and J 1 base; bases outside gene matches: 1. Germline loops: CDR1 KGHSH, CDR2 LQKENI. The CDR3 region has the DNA TGTGCCAGCTCACCGGACAGGGGAAGCAATCAGCCCCAGCATTTT. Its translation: CASSPDRGSNQPQHF.

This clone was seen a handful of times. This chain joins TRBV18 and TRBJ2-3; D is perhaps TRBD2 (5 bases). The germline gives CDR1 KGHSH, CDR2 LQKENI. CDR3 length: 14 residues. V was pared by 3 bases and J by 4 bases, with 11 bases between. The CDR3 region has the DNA TGTGCCAGCTCACCTCGTGAGGGCTCAGATACGCAGTATTTT. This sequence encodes CASSPREGSDTQYF.

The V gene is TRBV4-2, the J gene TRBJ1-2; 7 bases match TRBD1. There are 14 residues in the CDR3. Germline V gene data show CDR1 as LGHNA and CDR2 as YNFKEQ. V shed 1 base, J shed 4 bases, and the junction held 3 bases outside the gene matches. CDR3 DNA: TGTGCCAGCAGCCAAGGACAGGGTTCCTATGGCTACACCTTC. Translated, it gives CASSQGQGSYGYTF.

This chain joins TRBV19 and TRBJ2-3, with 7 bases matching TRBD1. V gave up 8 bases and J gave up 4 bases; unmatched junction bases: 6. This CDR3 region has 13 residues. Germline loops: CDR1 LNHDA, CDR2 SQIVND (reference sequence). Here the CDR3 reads CASGADRADTQYF. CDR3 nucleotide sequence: TGTGCCAGTGGCGCCGACAGGGCAGATACGCAGTATTTT.

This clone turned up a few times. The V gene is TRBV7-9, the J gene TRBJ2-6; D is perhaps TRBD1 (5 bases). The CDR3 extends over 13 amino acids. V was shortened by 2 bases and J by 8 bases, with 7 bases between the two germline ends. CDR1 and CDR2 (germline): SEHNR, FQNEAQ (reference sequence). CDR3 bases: TGTGCCAGCAGCTTAAAGGGGACCAACGTCCTGACTTTC. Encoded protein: CASSLKGTNVLTF.

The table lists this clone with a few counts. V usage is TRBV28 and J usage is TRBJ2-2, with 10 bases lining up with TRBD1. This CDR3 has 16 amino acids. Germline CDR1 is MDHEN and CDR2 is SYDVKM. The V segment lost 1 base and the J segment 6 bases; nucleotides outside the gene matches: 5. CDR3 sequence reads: CASSLLPGTGAGELFF. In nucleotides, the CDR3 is TGTGCCAGCAGTTTATTACCCGGGACAGGGGCCGGGGAGCTGTTTTTT.

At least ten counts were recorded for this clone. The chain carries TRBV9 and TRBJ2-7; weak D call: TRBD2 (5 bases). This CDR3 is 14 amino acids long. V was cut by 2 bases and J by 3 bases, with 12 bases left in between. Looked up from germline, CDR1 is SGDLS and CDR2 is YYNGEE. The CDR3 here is CASSVNGEFYEQYF. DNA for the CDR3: TGTGCCAGCAGCGTCAACGGGGAATTCTACGAGCAGTACTTC.

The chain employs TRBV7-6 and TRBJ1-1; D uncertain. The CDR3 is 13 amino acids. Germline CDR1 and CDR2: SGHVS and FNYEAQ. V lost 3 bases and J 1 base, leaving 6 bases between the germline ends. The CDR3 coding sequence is TGTGCCAGCAGCTTCGGGAGGAACACTGAAGCTTTCTTT. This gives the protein CASSFGRNTEAFF.

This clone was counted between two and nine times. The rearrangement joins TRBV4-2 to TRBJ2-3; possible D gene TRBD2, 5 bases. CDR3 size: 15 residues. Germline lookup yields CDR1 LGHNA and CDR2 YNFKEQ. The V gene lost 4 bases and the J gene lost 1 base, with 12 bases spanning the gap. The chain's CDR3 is CASSPERIRTDTQYF. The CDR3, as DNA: TGTGCCAGCAGCCCAGAGCGGATTCGCACAGATACGCAGTATTTT.

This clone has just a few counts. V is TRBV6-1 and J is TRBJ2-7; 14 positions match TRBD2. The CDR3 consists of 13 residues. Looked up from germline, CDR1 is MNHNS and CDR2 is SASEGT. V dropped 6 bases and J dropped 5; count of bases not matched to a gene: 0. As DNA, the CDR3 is TGTGCCAGCAGGACTAGCGGGGGGGACGAGCAGTACTTC. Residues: CASRTSGGDEQYF.